Following are 12 T cell receptor beta chains from one sample sequenced in a study of cytomegalovirus exposure and HLA in healthy donors. The PCR made use of 60 Vbeta and 13 Jbeta primers. Data came from immunoSEQ multiplex PCR; TCRdb stores just in-frame clones and leaves some out. In the table there are 150,000 to 200,000 clones, 65% to 85% of which are singletons. Sequencing used PBMCs. The receptors derive from a girl aged 5-17 years in good health and CMV-seropositive.

The V and J genes are TRBV9 and TRBJ2-3; TRBD2 matches at 11 bases. Germline V lookup: CDR1 SGDLS, CDR2 YYNGEE. The CDR3 has 15 residues. The V and J ends lost 2 bases and 5 bases, in that order; junction bases with no gene match: 4. Written as DNA, the CDR3 is TGTGCCAGCAGCGTCACTAGCGGGAGTGTAGATACGCAGTATTTT. It encodes CASSVTSGSVDTQYF.

This rearrangement joins TRBV18 to TRBJ2-4; 8 bases fit TRBD1. CDR1 is KGHSH, CDR2 LQKENI, per germline. V lost 0 bases, J lost 9 bases, and 4 bases stayed unmatched. The CDR3 consists of 14 residues. In nucleotides, the CDR3 is TGTGCCAGCTCACCACCGGACAGGGTCGGCATTCAGTACTTC. This codes for CASSPPDRVGIQYF.

The V call is TRBV6-1, the J call TRBJ1-1; a weak D match, TRBD1 (6 bases). The V gene lost 2 bases and the J gene lost 2 bases, with 9 bases spanning the gap. The CDR3 runs to 14 residues. Germline V gene sequence: CDR1 MNHNS, CDR2 SASEGT. In DNA form, the CDR3 reads TGTGCCAGCAGTGAATGGACAGTCAACACTGAAGCTTTCTTT. It yields the protein CASSEWTVNTEAFF.

This chain links TRBV19 with TRBJ1-5, with D unclear. Germline V gives CDR1 LNHDA, CDR2 SQIVND (reference sequence). The V gene lost 5 bases and the J gene lost 0 bases, with 11 bases spanning the gap. The CDR3 has 15 residues. DNA for the CDR3: TGTGCCAGTAGTTTATCCCTGTATAGCAATCAGCCCCAGCATTTT. Translation gives CASSLSLYSNQPQHF.

The chain couples TRBV6-5 to TRBJ1-2; D not certain. V shed 3 bases and J shed 0 bases, with 11 bases lying between them. Per germline, CDR1 MNHEY and CDR2 SVGAGI. CDR3 size: 15 residues. This CDR3 is CASSYLDATNYGYTF. The CDR3 DNA reads as TGTGCCAGCAGTTATCTTGATGCTACTAACTATGGCTACACCTTC.

V usage is TRBV10-2 and J usage is TRBJ2-7, with D perhaps TRBD2 (5 bases). Germline V gives CDR1 WSHSY, CDR2 SAAADI. Trimming took 8 bases from V and 5 from J, leaving 19 bases between them. This CDR3 region has 14 residues. In DNA, the CDR3 is TGCGCCAGCGCAGTTCGGACTGGACGAGACGAGCAGTACTTC. It yields the protein CASAVRTGRDEQYF.

This chain joins TRBV29-1 and TRBJ2-5; tentatively, D is TRBD1 (6 bases). The end of the DNA aligns better with TRBJ2-7, so the J call may be wrong. Germline CDR1 reads SQVTM; CDR2 reads ANQGSEA. There are 13 residues in the CDR3. CDR3 DNA sequence: TGCAGCGTTGTCCAGGACAGTTATTACGAGCAGTACTTC. As protein: CSVVQDSYYEQYF.

The chain employs TRBV5-1 and TRBJ2-1; D is possibly TRBD2 (5 bases). Germline V lookup: CDR1 SGHRS, CDR2 YFSETQ. V lost 6 bases, J lost 4 bases, and 17 bases lay in between. The CDR3 totals 15 residues. This chain's CDR3 is CASKVQLGSYNEQFF. DNA for the CDR3: TGCGCCAGCAAGGTCCAACTAGGGTCTTACAATGAGCAGTTCTTC. The whole variable domain, filled in from reference TRBV5-1 and TRBJ2-1, reads KAGVTQTPRYLIKTRGQQVTLSCSPISGHRSVSWYQQTPGQGLQFLFEYFSETQRNKGNFPGRFSGRQFSNSRSEMNVSTLELGDSALYLCASKVQLGSYNEQFFGPGTRLTVL.

The chain is built from TRBV4-3 and TRBJ2-7; TRBD2 matches at 9 bases. This CDR3 comprises 17 residues. Germline V gene sequence: CDR1 LGHNA, CDR2 YSLEER. With 0 bases clipped from V and 0 bases from J, the junction kept 6 bases outside the gene matches. In nucleotides, the CDR3 is TGCGCCAGCAGCCAAGATTATGCGGGAGGGTACTCCTACGAGCAGTACTTC. Its translation is CASSQDYAGGYSYEQYF.

The chain links TRBV29-1 to TRBJ2-7; 7 bases match TRBD2. Germline V lookup: CDR1 SQVTM, CDR2 ANQGSEA. The CDR3 spans 13 residues. The V segment lost 6 bases and the J segment 3 bases; nucleotides outside the gene matches: 8. The DNA of the CDR3 is TGCAGCGTGGCAGCGGGGCGCTACTACGAGCAGTACTTC. It is translated as CSVAAGRYYEQYF.

This clone was recorded only once. The CDR3 loop is CASSLQGGGYNEQFF. The CDR3 DNA reads as TGTGCCAGCAGCCTTCAAGGGGGGGGCTACAATGAGCAGTTCTTC. This sequence joins TRBV7-3 and TRBJ2-1; the D gene is possibly TRBD2 (7 bases). Germline V CDR1 and CDR2: SGHTA, FQGTGA. The CDR3 sequence is 15 residues long. V gave up 5 bases and J gave up 3 bases, with 14 bases separating them. Variable domain in full (rest from reference TRBV7-3 and TRBJ2-1): GAGVSQTPSNKVTEKGKYVELRCDPISGHTALYWYRQSLGQGPEFLIYFQGTGAADDSGLPNDRFFAVRPEGSVSTLKIQRTERGDSAVYLCASSLQGGGYNEQFFGPGTRLTVL.

The V call is TRBV5-1, the J call TRBJ2-7, with a weak D call TRBD2 (6 bases). CDR1 is SGHRS and CDR2 is YFSETQ in the germline V gene. This CDR3 region has 15 residues. Trimming shortened V by 1 base and J by 0 bases, and 11 bases separated the two germline ends. Here the CDR3 reads CASSLYGGTSYEQYF. CDR3 sequence (DNA): TGCGCCAGCAGCTTGTACGGGGGAACCTCCTACGAGCAGTACTTC.